The 30 T cell receptor beta chains below all came from one sample that was sequenced in a study of blood T cell repertoires in COVID-19. Repertoires were generated with immunoSEQ multiplex PCR, while TCRdb's copy carries only in-frame clones and drops some. The data show roughly 260,000 clones, over 75% seen once. Sequencing used PBMCs or T cells enriched from blood (not recorded which). These receptors all stem from a woman aged 45 to 65 who had recovered from COVID-19.

This clone was seen only a few times. The chain recombines TRBV28 with TRBJ1-3; a weak D match, TRBD1 (6 bases). Germline values: CDR1 MDHEN, CDR2 SYDVKM. V was clipped by 4 bases and J by 1 base, with 17 bases between them. This CDR3 region has 17 residues. CDR3 nucleotides: TGTGCCAGCAGTTATCGCCGTGGCAGGGGTTCTGGAAACACCATATATTTT. The encoded protein is CASSYRRGRGSGNTIYF.

The chain carries TRBV5-1 and TRBJ2-2, with 9 bases that match TRBD1. J was trimmed by 3 bases and V by 4 bases; bases with no gene match: 10. The CDR3 covers 17 residues. Germline CDR1 SGHRS, CDR2 YFSETQ. The CDR3 protein is CASSLGPGQGDTGELFF. The DNA of the CDR3 is TGCGCCAGCAGCCTTGGGCCGGGACAGGGCGACACCGGGGAGCTGTTTTTT.

A single count supports this clone. The rearrangement links TRBV10-3 to TRBJ1-5; TRBD1 agrees at 7 bases. This CDR3 has 14 amino acids. The V gene's germline CDR1 is ENHRY and CDR2 SYGVKD. V was pared by 7 bases and J by 10 bases, with 13 bases of the junction left unmatched. The CDR3 protein is CAITPSLTGSPQHF. CDR3 DNA: TGTGCCATCACCCCCTCCCTGACAGGGTCTCCCCAGCATTTT.

V usage is TRBV7-9 and J usage is TRBJ2-1; the D gene is possibly TRBD1 (5 bases). CDR1 and CDR2 (germline): SEHNR, FQNEAQ (reference sequence). The CDR3 length is 12 residues. V lost 5 bases, J lost 5 bases, and 7 bases lay in between. CDR3 in amino acids: CASSPGNNEQFF. Written as DNA, the CDR3 is TGTGCCAGCAGCCCAGGGAACAATGAGCAGTTCTTC.

The chain couples TRBV30 to TRBJ2-1; the match to TRBD1 covers 9 bases. This CDR3 comprises 14 residues. Germline lookup yields CDR1 GTSNPN and CDR2 SVGIG (reference sequence). Trimming at V came to 3 bases and at J to 7 bases, leaving 7 bases not matched to a gene. The CDR3 region has the DNA TGTGCCTGGAGAGAGATGACAGGGGGGAATGAGCAGTTCTTC. It is translated as CAWREMTGGNEQFF.

V and J are TRBV18 and TRBJ2-3; D uncertain. The CDR3 loop spans 13 amino acids. Germline V gene data show CDR1 as KGHSH and CDR2 as LQKENI. V shed 2 bases and J shed 5 bases, with 8 bases lying between them. This CDR3 reads CASSPAILDTQYF. CDR3 in DNA: TGTGCCAGCTCACCAGCTATATTAGATACGCAGTATTTT.

The CDR3 DNA reads TGTGCCAGCAGTTTATGGCGGGCTTTGAACACTGAAGCTTTCTTT. This translates into CASSLWRALNTEAFF. This rearrangement joins TRBV28 to TRBJ1-1; no reliable D call. Germline CDR1 is MDHEN and CDR2 is SYDVKM. The CDR3 loop spans 15 amino acids. Trimming shortened V by 0 bases and J by 0 bases, and 8 bases separated the two germline ends.

The CDR3 DNA is TGTGCCAGCAGCTTAGTCAGGGAGGCCGGGGAGCTGTTTTTT. As protein: CASSLVREAGELFF. The chain recombines TRBV7-9 with TRBJ2-2; possibly TRBD2 for D (6 bases). The V end lost 1 base, the J end lost 6 bases, and 9 bases lay between the germline ends. There are 14 residues in the CDR3. Germline V gives CDR1 SEHNR, CDR2 FQNEAQ (reference sequence). Using reference TRBV7-9 and TRBJ2-2 for the parts outside the CDR3, the full variable domain is DTGVSQNPRHKITKRGQNVTFRCDPISEHNRLYWYRQTLGQGPEFLTYFQNEAQLEKSRLLSDRFSAERPKGSFSTLEIQRTEQGDSAMYLCASSLVREAGELFFGEGSRLTVL.

The chain has TRBV13 and TRBJ2-7; 10 bases line up with TRBD2. The CDR3 runs to 15 residues. Germline V gene data show CDR1 as PRHDT and CDR2 as FYEKMQ (reference sequence). V shed 1 base, J shed 4 bases, and the junction held 4 bases outside the gene matches. CDR3: CASSLDPSGSYEQYF. The CDR3 region has the DNA TGTGCCAGCAGCTTAGACCCTAGCGGGAGTTACGAGCAGTACTTC.

This clone occurred once. The chain has TRBV19 and TRBJ2-1, with TRBD2 matching over 7 bases. CDR1 LNHDA and CDR2 SQIVND come from the germline V gene (reference sequence). V dropped 3 bases and J dropped 3; count of bases not matched to a gene: 5. The CDR3 runs to 15 residues. The CDR3 is CASSMLSGVYNEQFF. The DNA of the CDR3 is TGTGCCAGTAGTATGTTAAGCGGGGTCTACAATGAGCAGTTCTTC.

The chain carries TRBV3-1 (or the pseudogene TRBV3-2) and TRBJ2-1; 9 bases map to TRBD1. V dropped 1 base and J dropped 9; count of bases not matched to a gene: 4. Germline assignment: CDR1 LGHDT and CDR2 YNNKEL (reference sequence). The CDR3 has 14 amino acids. CDR3 nucleotides: TGTGCCAGCAGCCAAGGGACAGGGGAAGCTGAGCAGTTCTTC. Residues: CASSQGTGEAEQFF.

The chain employs TRBV6-1 and TRBJ1-2; D may be TRBD1 (6 bases). V was clipped by 2 bases and J by 8 bases, with 18 bases between them. From germline, CDR1 is MNHNS and CDR2 SASEGT. The CDR3 extends over 15 amino acids. The CDR3 here is CASSERRQASEGYTF. The CDR3 DNA is TGTGCCAGCAGTGAACGGAGACAGGCGTCTGAAGGCTACACCTTC.

In its sample, this clone was seen a few times. The V and J genes are TRBV7-9 and TRBJ1-5; unclear D gene. The V and J ends lost 1 base and 3 bases respectively, with 7 bases between them. The germline gives CDR1 SEHNR, CDR2 FQNEAQ (reference sequence). This CDR3 comprises 14 residues. CDR3 region: CASSLGGHNQPQHF. CDR3 sequence (DNA): TGTGCCAGCAGCTTAGGAGGGCACAATCAGCCCCAGCATTTT. The full variable domain, rest sourced from reference TRBV7-9 and TRBJ1-5, is DTGVSQNPRHKITKRGQNVTFRCDPISEHNRLYWYRQTLGQGPEFLTYFQNEAQLEKSRLLSDRFSAERPKGSFSTLEIQRTEQGDSAMYLCASSLGGHNQPQHFGDGTRLSIL.

V usage is TRBV2 and J usage is TRBJ1-5; 7 bases are a match to TRBD1. Germline V gene sequence: CDR1 SNHLY, CDR2 FYNNEI. V trimming: 6 bases; J trimming: 9 bases; junction bases outside the gene matches: 8. This CDR3 has 13 amino acids. The CDR3 bases are TGTGCCAGCAGCGACAGGGTCGTAAGGCCCCAGCATTTT. Its translation: CASSDRVVRPQHF.

This CDR3 reads CASSPGTGGYGYTF. CDR3 in DNA: TGTGCCAGCAGCCCCGGGACAGGGGGCTATGGCTACACCTTC. The chain recombines TRBV3-1 (or the pseudogene TRBV3-2) with TRBJ1-2; 11 positions match TRBD1. The J segment lost 4 bases and the V segment lost 4 bases, leaving 2 bases of the junction unmatched. The CDR3 has 14 residues. CDR1 and CDR2 from the germline V gene are LGHDT and YNNKEL (reference sequence).

The CDR3 bases are TGTGCCAGCAGTTTATCCCCGGGGACAGGTCTTTACGAGCAGTACTTC. Translated: CASSLSPGTGLYEQYF. The chain is built from TRBV27 and TRBJ2-7; 8 bases match TRBD1. V shed 0 bases and J 4 bases; nucleotides not matched to a gene: 8. Germline CDR1 MNHEY, CDR2 SMNVEV (reference sequence). The CDR3 sequence is 16 residues long.

The rearrangement links TRBV18 to TRBJ2-1; TRBD2 is a possible D gene (6 bases). Per germline, CDR1 KGHSH and CDR2 LQKENI. The CDR3 is 16 residues long. The V end lost 6 bases, the J end lost 1 base, and 16 bases lay between the germline ends. This chain's CDR3 is CASSPTHGLSYNEQFF. As DNA, the CDR3 is TGTGCCAGCTCCCCCACGCACGGACTATCCTACAATGAGCAGTTCTTC.

The rearrangement joins TRBV19 to TRBJ1-2, with D hard to call. This CDR3 has 15 residues. The germline V gene has CDR1 LNHDA and CDR2 SQIVND (reference sequence). V lost 5 bases and J 6 bases, leaving 19 bases between the germline ends. CDR3 loop: CASSPTSVARDGYTF. The DNA for the CDR3 is TGTGCCAGTAGTCCTACATCAGTGGCCCGGGATGGCTACACCTTC. Combining the CDR3 with reference TRBV19 and TRBJ1-2 gives the whole variable domain DGGITQSPKYLFRKEGQNVTLSCEQNLNHDAMYWYRQDPGQGLRLIYYSQIVNDFQKGDIAEGYSVSREKKESFPLTVTSAQKNPTAFYLCASSPTSVARDGYTFGSGTRLTVV.

This chain connects TRBV5-1 to TRBJ2-7; perhaps TRBD1 as D (6 bases). This CDR3 has 14 residues. The V gene's germline CDR1 is SGHRS and CDR2 YFSETQ. Trimming stripped 4 bases from V and 5 bases from J, with 16 bases between. The CDR3, as DNA: TGCGCCAGCAGCCAGGGAGACAGGCTCCACGAGCAGTACTTC. Translating gives CASSQGDRLHEQYF.

This sequence joins TRBV12-5 and TRBJ1-5, with TRBD1 as a possible D gene (6 bases). From germline, CDR1 is LGHNT and CDR2 FRNRAP. V was cut by 6 bases and J by 0 bases, with 18 bases left in between. The CDR3 runs 17 residues. The CDR3 loop reads CASGPGGASLSNQPQHF. CDR3 nucleotide sequence: TGTGCTAGTGGCCCCGGGGGGGCCTCTCTTAGCAATCAGCCCCAGCATTTT.

Here the CDR3 DNA reads TGCAGCGTTTTCCGGCCAGGGAAAGAGACCCAGTACTTC. Translation gives CSVFRPGKETQYF. V and J are TRBV29-1 and TRBJ2-5; D may be TRBD1 (5 bases). The CDR3 contains 13 residues. In germline, CDR1 is SQVTM, CDR2 ANQGSEA. Trimming took off 5 bases at V and 3 bases at J, with 13 bases between the two ends.

The rearrangement links TRBV3-1 (or the pseudogene TRBV3-2) to TRBJ1-2, with TRBD1 matching over 10 bases. This CDR3 is built from 16 residues. V shed 0 bases, J shed 3 bases, and the junction held 4 bases outside the gene matches. Germline CDR1 and CDR2: LGHDT and YNNKEL (reference sequence). CDR3 nucleotides: TGTGCCAGCAGCCAAGAGACAGGGGGCCTAGACTATGGCTACACCTTC. Translation: CASSQETGGLDYGYTF.

The chain has TRBV19 and TRBJ1-4; D remains unclear. The germline gives CDR1 LNHDA, CDR2 SQIVND (reference sequence). The V end was cut by 3 bases, the J end by 7 bases, with 12 bases between. The CDR3 consists of 14 residues. The CDR3, as DNA: TGTGCCAGTAGTATTGGTAGCCGTGGTGAAAAACTGTTTTTT. Translated, it gives CASSIGSRGEKLFF.

The chain joins TRBV5-1 to TRBJ2-3; TRBD1 agrees at 8 bases. V was pared by 5 bases and J by 4 bases, with 9 bases of the junction left unmatched. The CDR3 covers 15 residues. From germline, CDR1 is SGHRS and CDR2 YFSETQ. Here the CDR3 DNA reads TGCGCCAGCAGTGTTCAGGGGGCAGACGCAGATACGCAGTATTTT. This translates into CASSVQGADADTQYF.

The genes are TRBV6-6 and TRBJ2-7, with D possibly matching TRBD1 (6 bases). The CDR3 runs 16 residues. Per the germline V gene, CDR1 is MNHNY and CDR2 is SVGAGI (reference sequence). V lost 5 bases and J lost 0, with 17 bases in between. CDR3 DNA sequence: TGTGCCAGCAGTCCGACCACCACAGGGTACTCCTACGAGCAGTACTTC. Its protein is CASSPTTTGYSYEQYF.

This clone has only one observation. The V and J genes are TRBV28 and TRBJ2-3; D unclear. The CDR3 has 12 amino acids. The germline V gene encodes CDR1 MDHEN and CDR2 SYDVKM. Trimming stripped 6 bases from V and 6 bases from J, with 10 bases between. The CDR3 DNA reads TGTGCCAGCAGCGAGACGGGTGATACGCAGTATTTT. Protein: CASSETGDTQYF. Full variable domain (rest looked up from reference TRBV28 and TRBJ2-3): DVKVTQSSRYLVKRTGEKVFLECVQDMDHENMFWYRQDPGLGLRLIYFSYDVKMKEKGDIPEGYSVSREKKERFSLILESASTNQTSMYLCASSETGDTQYFGPGTRLTVL.

This chain connects TRBV3-1 (or the pseudogene TRBV3-2) to TRBJ1-3; 8 bases align to TRBD1. Trimming at V came to 1 base and at J to 15 bases, leaving 8 bases not matched to a gene. Germline V gene data show CDR1 as LGHDT and CDR2 as YNNKEL (reference sequence). The CDR3 is 13 amino acids. The CDR3 coding sequence is TGTGCCAGCAGCCAAGGATCGGACAGGGCCGAATATTTT. Protein product: CASSQGSDRAEYF.

J is TRBJ2-5 and V is TRBV3-1 (or the pseudogene TRBV3-2); 15 bases match TRBD2. Germline-derived CDR1 and CDR2 are LGHDT and YNNKEL (reference sequence). With V trimmed by 7 bases and J by 4 bases, 7 bases remained unmatched. The CDR3 consists of 16 residues. CDR3 bases: TGTGCCAGCACCCGGACTAGCGGGAGGGCTGGAGAGACCCAGTACTTC. Encoded protein: CASTRTSGRAGETQYF.

The chain couples TRBV19 to TRBJ1-5, with D possibly matching TRBD1 (5 bases). Germline assignment: CDR1 LNHDA and CDR2 SQIVND (reference sequence). The CDR3 runs 14 residues. V was trimmed by 8 bases and J by 2 bases, leaving 13 bases between them. The CDR3 is CASAGGAGNQPQHF. The DNA for the CDR3 is TGTGCCAGTGCGGGGGGTGCGGGCAATCAGCCCCAGCATTTT.

In its sample, this clone was seen once. This rearrangement joins TRBV30 to TRBJ2-2; D ambiguous. In germline, CDR1 is GTSNPN, CDR2 SVGIG (reference sequence). CDR3 size: 11 residues. Trimming took off 0 bases at V and 8 bases at J, with 4 bases between the two ends. This chain's CDR3 is CAWSVSGELFF. CDR3 bases: TGTGCCTGGAGTGTATCTGGGGAGCTGTTTTTT.